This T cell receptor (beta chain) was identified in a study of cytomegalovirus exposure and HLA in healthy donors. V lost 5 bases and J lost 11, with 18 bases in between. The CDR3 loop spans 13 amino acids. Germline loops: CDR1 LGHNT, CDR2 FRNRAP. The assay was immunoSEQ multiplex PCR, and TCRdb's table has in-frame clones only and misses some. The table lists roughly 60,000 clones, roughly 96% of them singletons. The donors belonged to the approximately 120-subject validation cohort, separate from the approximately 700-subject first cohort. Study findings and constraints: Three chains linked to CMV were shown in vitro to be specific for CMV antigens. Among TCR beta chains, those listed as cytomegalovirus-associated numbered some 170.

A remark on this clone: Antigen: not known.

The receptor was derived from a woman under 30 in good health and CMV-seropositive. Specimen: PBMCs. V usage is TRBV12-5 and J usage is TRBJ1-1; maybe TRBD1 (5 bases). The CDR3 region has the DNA TGTGCTAGTGGTCCCGGTTCATGGGGGAGGGCTTTCTTT. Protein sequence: CASGPGSWGRAFF.